Listed here are 9 T cell receptor beta chains from one sample, sequenced in a study of Graves' ophthalmopathy and Graves' hyperthyroidism. The authors amplified TCR beta CDR3 regions, and they did so from RNA transcripts for repertoire sequencing. The first round was an RT-PCR with HTBI primers, and the second round was a multiplex PCR. A single record per CDR3 protein comes from TCRdb applying MiXCR to the multiplex PCR reads. The repertoire has about 370,000 distinct CDR3 sequences, around 16% of them found once; the top ten carry roughly 1.5%. The sample consisted of peripheral blood. Receptors were obtained from a woman under 30 with Graves' ophthalmopathy.

This clonotype was observed at least ten times. The CDR3: CASSLTGRRGDEQYF. The CDR3 bases are TGTGCCAGCAGCTTAACGGGACGTCGGGGAGACGAGCAGTACTTC. V gene TRBV7-3 combines with J gene TRBJ2-7; either TRBD1 or TRBD2 may supply D (5 bases each). The CDR3 loop spans 15 amino acids. Between the trimmed V and J ends, which lost 0 bases and 5 bases, there was a span of 14 bases. Germline CDR1 and CDR2: SGHTA and FQGTGA.

The table lists this clonotype with many counts. The chain uses TRBV18 and TRBJ1-5; weak D call: TRBD1 (6 bases). The germline CDR1 and CDR2 sequences are KGHSH and LQKENI. Trimming shortened V by 7 bases and J by 5 bases, and 21 bases separated the two germline ends. The CDR3 loop spans 16 amino acids. CDR3 loop: CASCPGYRGRDQPQHF. The CDR3 DNA reads TGTGCCAGCTGCCCTGGATACCGGGGGCGTGATCAGCCCCAGCATTTT.

This clonotype was picked up many times. The chain has TRBV13 and TRBJ1-2, with D hard to call. Germline CDR1 reads PRHDT; CDR2 reads FYEKMQ (reference sequence). The CDR3 spans 14 residues. V lost 4 bases and J 3 bases, leaving 12 bases between the germline ends. The CDR3 coding sequence is TGTGCCAGCAGCTCCGCCGGGAGGGACTATGGCTACACCTTC. Its translation: CASSSAGRDYGYTF.

This clonotype was counted many times. V is TRBV6-1 and J is TRBJ1-6; 8 bases match TRBD1. This CDR3 has 15 residues. Germline lookup yields CDR1 MNHNS and CDR2 SASEGT. V dropped 2 bases and J dropped 9; count of bases not matched to a gene: 6. The CDR3 sequence is CASSESGQGLSPLHF. CDR3 bases: TGTGCCAGCAGTGAAAGCGGACAGGGACTTTCACCCCTCCACTTT.

This clonotype was counted ten times or more. The chain employs TRBV25-1 and TRBJ1-6, with D tentatively TRBD1 (6 bases). Looked up from germline, CDR1 is MGHDK and CDR2 is SYGVNS. The CDR3 contains 14 residues. V was cut by 8 bases and J by 9 bases, with 17 bases left in between. CDR3 in amino acids: CASSRGGRGSPLHF. CDR3 DNA sequence: TGTGCCAGCTCCCGAGGGGGTCGAGGTTCACCCCTCCACTTT.

The chain employs TRBV10-3 and TRBJ2-7, with a tentative D call TRBD2 (6 bases). The V gene's germline CDR1 is ENHRY and CDR2 SYGVKD. The CDR3 totals 14 residues. With 4 bases removed from V and 1 base from J, the gap between germline ends came to 11 bases. The CDR3 coding sequence is TGTGCCATCAGTGGTAGCGGAGAGTCCTACGAGCAGTACTTC. Translated, it gives CAISGSGESYEQYF.

The rearrangement uses TRBV6-5 and TRBJ2-5; D gene uncertain. This CDR3 region has 15 residues. CDR1 is MNHEY, CDR2 SVGAGI, per germline. The V and J ends lost 2 bases and 5 bases respectively, with 15 bases between them. The CDR3 DNA follows: TGTGCCAGCAGTTACGCGTCTACCCGCAGCGAGACCCAGTACTTC. This encodes CASSYASTRSETQYF.

The sample holds many counts of this clonotype. V usage is TRBV5-1 and J usage is TRBJ2-7; D not resolved. With 0 bases removed from V and 0 bases from J, the gap between germline ends came to 10 bases. CDR1 SGHRS and CDR2 YFSETQ come from the germline V gene. CDR3 length equals 15 residues. CDR3 sequence (DNA): TGCGCCAGCAGCTTGGGGTTCCAGAGCTCCTACGAGCAGTACTTC. It specifies CASSLGFQSSYEQYF.

This rearrangement joins TRBV30 to TRBJ2-7, with 7 bases identical to TRBD2. The CDR3 is 13 residues long. After removal of 3 bases from V and 4 bases from J, the junction contained 6 bases not matched to a gene. The germline gives CDR1 GTSNPN, CDR2 SVGIG (reference sequence). CDR3 in amino acids: CAWRFAGEYEQYF. DNA of the CDR3: TGTGCCTGGAGATTTGCGGGAGAATACGAGCAGTACTTC.